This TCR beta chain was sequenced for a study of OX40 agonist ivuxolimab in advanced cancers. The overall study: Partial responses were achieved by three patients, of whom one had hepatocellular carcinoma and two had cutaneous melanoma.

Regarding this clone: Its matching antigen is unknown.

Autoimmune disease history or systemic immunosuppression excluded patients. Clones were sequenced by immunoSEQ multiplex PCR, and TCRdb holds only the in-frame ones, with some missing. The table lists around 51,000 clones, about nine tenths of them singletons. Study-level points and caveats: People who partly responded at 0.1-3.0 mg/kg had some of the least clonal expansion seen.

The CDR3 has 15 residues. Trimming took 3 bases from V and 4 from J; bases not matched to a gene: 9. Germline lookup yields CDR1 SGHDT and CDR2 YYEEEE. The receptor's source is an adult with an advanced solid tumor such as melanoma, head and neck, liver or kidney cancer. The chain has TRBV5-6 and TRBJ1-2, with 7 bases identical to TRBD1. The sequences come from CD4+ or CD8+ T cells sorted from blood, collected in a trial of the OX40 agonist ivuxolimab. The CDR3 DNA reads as TGTGCCAGCAGCTCAACAGGGGTTGGGGGCTATGGCTACACCTTC. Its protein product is CASSSTGVGGYGYTF.